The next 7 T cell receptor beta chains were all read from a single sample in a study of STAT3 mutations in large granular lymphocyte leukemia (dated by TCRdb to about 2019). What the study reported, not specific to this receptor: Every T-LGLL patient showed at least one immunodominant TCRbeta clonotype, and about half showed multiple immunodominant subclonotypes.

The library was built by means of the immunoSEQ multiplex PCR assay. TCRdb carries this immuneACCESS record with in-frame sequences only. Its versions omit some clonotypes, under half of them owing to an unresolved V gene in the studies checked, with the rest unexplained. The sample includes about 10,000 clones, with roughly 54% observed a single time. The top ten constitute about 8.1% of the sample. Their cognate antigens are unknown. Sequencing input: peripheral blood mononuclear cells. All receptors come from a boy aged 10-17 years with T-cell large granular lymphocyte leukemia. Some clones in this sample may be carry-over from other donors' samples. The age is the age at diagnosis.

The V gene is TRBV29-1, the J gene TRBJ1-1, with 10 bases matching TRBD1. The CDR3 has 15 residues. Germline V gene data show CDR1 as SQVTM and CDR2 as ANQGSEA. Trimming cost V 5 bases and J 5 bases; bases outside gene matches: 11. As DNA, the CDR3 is TGCAGCGTTTACGGACAGGGGGACGGGGAAACTGAAGCTTTCTTT. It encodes CSVYGQGDGETEAFF.

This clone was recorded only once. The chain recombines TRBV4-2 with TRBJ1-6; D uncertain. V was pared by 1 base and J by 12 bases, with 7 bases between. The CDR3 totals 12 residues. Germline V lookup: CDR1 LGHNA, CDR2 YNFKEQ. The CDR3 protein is CASSQGEKPLHF. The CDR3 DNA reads TGTGCCAGCAGCCAAGGGGAAAAACCCCTCCACTTT.

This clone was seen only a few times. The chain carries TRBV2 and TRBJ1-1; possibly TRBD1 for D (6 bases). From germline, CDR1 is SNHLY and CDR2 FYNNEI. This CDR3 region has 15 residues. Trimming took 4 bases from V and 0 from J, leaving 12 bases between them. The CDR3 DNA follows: TGTGCCAGCAGTGGCACAGGGACTATGAACACTGAAGCTTTCTTT. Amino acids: CASSGTGTMNTEAFF.

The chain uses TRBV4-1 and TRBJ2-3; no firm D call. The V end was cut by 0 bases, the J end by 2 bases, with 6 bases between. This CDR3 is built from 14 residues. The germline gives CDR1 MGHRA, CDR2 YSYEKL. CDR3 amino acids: CASSQDSNTDTQYF. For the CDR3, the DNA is TGCGCCAGCAGCCAAGATTCGAACACAGATACGCAGTATTTT.

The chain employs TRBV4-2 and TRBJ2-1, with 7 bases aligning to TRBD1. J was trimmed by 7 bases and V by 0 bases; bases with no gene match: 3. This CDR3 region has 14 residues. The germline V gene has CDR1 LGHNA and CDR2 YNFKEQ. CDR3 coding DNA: TGTGCCAGCAGCCAAGAAAACAGGGGAAATGAGCAGTTCTTC. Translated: CASSQENRGNEQFF.

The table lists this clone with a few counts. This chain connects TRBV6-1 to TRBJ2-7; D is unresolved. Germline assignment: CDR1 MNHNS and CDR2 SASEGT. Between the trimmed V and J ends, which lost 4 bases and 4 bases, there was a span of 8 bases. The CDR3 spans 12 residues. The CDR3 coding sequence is TGTGCCAGCAGTGGCTACCTATACGAGCAGTACTTC. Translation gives CASSGYLYEQYF.

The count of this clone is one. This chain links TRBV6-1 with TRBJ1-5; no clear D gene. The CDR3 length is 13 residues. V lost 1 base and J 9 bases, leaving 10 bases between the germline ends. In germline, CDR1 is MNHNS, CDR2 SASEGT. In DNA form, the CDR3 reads TGTGCCAGCAGTGAAGGGCAGTTAGGGCCCCAGCATTTT. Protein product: CASSEGQLGPQHF.